Listed here are 19 T cell receptor beta chains from one sample, sequenced in a study of T cells expressing NK-cell markers (dated by TCRdb to about 2020). The library was obtained by 5' RACE. The sequencer listed for this sample is Illumina HiSeq 2000. Based on TCRdb reprocessing of the reads, there is one entry per CDR3 protein sequence, and DNA is missing. The table of this sample itemizes over 150,000 distinct CDR3 sequences. 30% to 45% of the sample goes to the ten largest clones. Input material: blood T cells: a sorted CD56 or NKG2C T cell subset, CD4+ or CD8+ T cells, or bulk PBMC T cells (not recorded which). All receptors come from a woman aged 50 to 60 in good health. Donor details come from another sample of the same person, matched by shared clones.

CDR3 protein: CASQATTGTSSPDTQYF. The J gene is TRBJ2-3, the V gene TRBV28; the D call from TCRdb, TRBD2, cannot be confirmed without DNA. The length of the CDR3 is 17 residues. Germline loops: CDR1 MDHEN, CDR2 SYDVKM.

This chain links TRBV2 with TRBJ2-1; TCRdb's D call of TRBD1 is untestable without DNA. Germline V gene data show CDR1 as SNHLY and CDR2 as FYNNEI. The CDR3 spans 13 residues. The CDR3 spells CASSEGWAYEQFF.

The chain uses TRBV7-9 and TRBJ2-1; TCRdb picks TRBD1, but there is no DNA to check that call. The CDR3 is made up of 12 amino acids. Germline CDR1 is SEHNR and CDR2 is FQNEAQ (reference sequence). CDR3 region: CASSWTGTEQFF.

The V call is TRBV5-1, the J call TRBJ2-3. Germline lookup yields CDR1 SGHRS and CDR2 YFSETQ. The length of the CDR3 is 15 residues. This CDR3 reads CASVMGSWRTDTQYF. Full variable domain (remainder filled in from reference TRBV5-1 and TRBJ2-3): KAGVTQTPRYLIKTRGQQVTLSCSPISGHRSVSWYQQTPGQGLQFLFEYFSETQRNKGNFPGRFSGRQFSNSRSEMNVSTLELGDSALYLCASVMGSWRTDTQYFGPGTRLTVL.

The chain couples TRBV15 to TRBJ2-7; the TRBD1 assignment by TCRdb is unverifiable without DNA. The germline V gene has CDR1 LNHNV and CDR2 YYDKDF (reference sequence). This CDR3 comprises 13 residues. The CDR3 loop reads CATSRGQLYEQYF.

The chain has TRBV14 and TRBJ2-3; there is no DNA to check the TCRdb D call of TRBD1. The CDR3 consists of 13 residues. Germline lookup yields CDR1 SGHDN and CDR2 FVKESK. CDR3 sequence: CASSVGGAGDQYF. The complete variable domain, with remaining parts taken from reference TRBV14 and TRBJ2-3, reads EAGVTQFPSHSVIEKGQTVTLRCDPISGHDNLYWYRRVMGKEIKFLLHFVKESKQDESGMPNNRFLAERTGGTYSTLKVQPAELEDSGVYFCASSVGGAGDQYFGPGTRLTVL.

The V call is TRBV13, the J call TRBJ2-1; checking the TCRdb D call of TRBD2 is not possible without DNA. The germline V gene has CDR1 PRHDT and CDR2 FYEKMQ (reference sequence). The CDR3 contains 17 residues. CDR3 amino acids: CASSPEGSREGRNEQFF.

The V gene is TRBV7-9, the J gene TRBJ2-7; with no DNA, the TCRdb D assignment of TRBD2 cannot be verified. The CDR3 is made up of 16 amino acids. The germline V gene has CDR1 SEHNR and CDR2 FQNEAQ (reference sequence). The CDR3 reads CASRGSGTSGSYEQYF.

The CDR3 sequence: CASNPGLVTDTQYF. The rearrangement uses TRBV27 and TRBJ2-3; checking the TCRdb D call of TRBD1 is not possible without DNA. The CDR3 loop spans 14 amino acids. The germline CDR1 and CDR2 sequences are MNHEY and SMNVEV (reference sequence).

The chain combines TRBV27 with TRBJ1-1; TCRdb outputs TRBD1, but without DNA this stays unchecked. This CDR3 is 15 amino acids long. CDR1 and CDR2 (germline): MNHEY, SMNVEV (reference sequence). CDR3: CASRAGTGVNTEAFF.

The V gene is TRBV7-9, the J gene TRBJ2-2; TCRdb designates TRBD2, a call that cannot be tested without DNA. CDR3 size: 16 residues. Germline CDR1 reads SEHNR; CDR2 reads FQNEAQ (reference sequence). CDR3 region: CASSPTSGSYNGELFF.

The chain couples TRBV5-5 to TRBJ2-7; TCRdb reports TRBD1, a call that lacks DNA to check it against. Germline V gives CDR1 SGHKS, CDR2 YYEKEE (reference sequence). This CDR3 spans 15 amino acids. CDR3 residues: CASSPRGNPLHEQYF.

This chain connects TRBV4-2 to TRBJ2-7. From germline, CDR1 is LGHNA and CDR2 YNFKEQ. This CDR3 has 15 amino acids. CDR3 protein: CASSQALEAPYEQYF.

The chain has TRBV5-1 and TRBJ2-3; with no DNA, the TCRdb D assignment of TRBD1 cannot be verified. The CDR3 consists of 16 residues. Germline CDR1 SGHRS, CDR2 YFSETQ. The CDR3 reads CASSGGQVSSTDTQYF.

The chain combines TRBV10-3 with TRBJ1-1; without DNA, the TCRdb call of TRBD1 cannot be checked. Germline V lookup: CDR1 ENHRY, CDR2 SYGVKD. This CDR3 spans 14 amino acids. This CDR3 is CAITRDALNTEAFF.

The genes are TRBV7-9 and TRBJ2-1. The CDR3 totals 14 residues. The germline gives CDR1 SEHNR, CDR2 FQNEAQ (reference sequence). CDR3 protein: CASSPRTSYNEQFF.

V and J are TRBV27 and TRBJ2-3; the TCRdb D gene call, TRBD1, has no DNA to confirm it. The CDR3 is made up of 16 amino acids. CDR1 and CDR2 (germline): MNHEY, SMNVEV (reference sequence). The chain's CDR3 is CASSLSPGGRTDTQYF.

This sequence joins TRBV29-1 and TRBJ2-1; checking the TCRdb D call of TRBD2 is not possible without DNA. Germline lookup yields CDR1 SQVTM and CDR2 ANQGSEA. The CDR3 totals 12 residues. This CDR3 is CSVRRENNEQFF.

The chain employs TRBV20-1 and TRBJ2-3; the D call of TRBD2 rests on TCRdb alone, since no DNA is present to check it. CDR3 length: 16 residues. Germline CDR1 reads DFQATT; CDR2 reads SNEGSKA (reference sequence). CDR3 region: CSRPQGSGRTADTQYF.